These 4 T cell receptor beta chains share one sample of origin, sequenced in a study of PD-1 blockade in classical Hodgkin lymphoma. Following autologous stem cell transplantation, relapse occurred in every patient, and exposure to brentuximab vedotin varied. The table came from immunoSEQ multiplex PCR; TCRdb's copy has only in-frame clones and leaves some out. This sample yields 57,000 or so clones, of which around 88% are seen a single time; around an eighth belongs to the top ten. The sequencing here drew on peripheral blood mononuclear cells (PBMCs), taken at baseline. These receptors were obtained from a human donor with classical Hodgkin lymphoma.

The J gene is TRBJ1-2, the V gene TRBV30; D may be TRBD1 (5 bases). V lost 3 bases to trimming and J lost 1 base, with 9 bases between them. Looked up from germline, CDR1 is GTSNPN and CDR2 is SVGIG (reference sequence). CDR3 length: 13 residues. CDR3: CAWSPTDNYGYTF. The CDR3 nucleotides read TGTGCCTGGAGCCCGACAGATAACTATGGCTACACCTTC.

This chain connects TRBV10-3 to TRBJ2-5; 7 nucleotides agree with TRBD1. The CDR3 has 16 residues. V lost 6 bases, J lost 2 bases, and 12 bases stayed unmatched. Germline lookup yields CDR1 ENHRY and CDR2 SYGVKD. The CDR3, as DNA: TGTGCCATCAGGTCCGTCGGAAACAGGGGTCAAGAGACCCAGTACTTC. It specifies CAIRSVGNRGQETQYF.

The V gene is TRBV7-9, the J gene TRBJ2-3, with 9 bases aligning to TRBD2. Germline trimming cut 3 bases from V and 2 bases from J; bases unmatched to any gene: 3. Germline loops: CDR1 SEHNR, CDR2 FQNEAQ (reference sequence). The CDR3 contains 15 residues. CDR3 amino acids: CASSFLAGITDTQYF. The CDR3 DNA sequence: TGTGCCAGCAGCTTCCTAGCGGGGATCACAGATACGCAGTATTTT.

This chain uses TRBV7-8 with TRBJ2-3; 9 positions match TRBD1. The CDR3 is 15 residues long. J was trimmed by 0 bases and V by 6 bases; bases with no gene match: 4. Germline V gene sequence: CDR1 SGHVS, CDR2 FQNEAQ. DNA for the CDR3: TGTGCCAGCAGTTGGACAGGGGCCAGCACAGATACGCAGTATTTT. This translates into CASSWTGASTDTQYF. The variable domain in full, completed from reference TRBV7-8 and TRBJ2-3, reads GAGVSQSPRYKVAKRGQDVALRCDPISGHVSLFWYQQALGQGPEFLTYFQNEAQLDKSGLPSDRFFAERPEGSVSTLKIQRTQQEDSAVYLCASSWTGASTDTQYFGPGTRLTVL.